The present T cell receptor beta chain was sequenced within a study of T cell changes during pregnancy in multiple sclerosis. Only in-frame clones appear in the TCRdb table, and some are missing; sequencing was by immunoSEQ multiplex PCR. The table records about 48,000 clones, 94% of them present only once. The CDR3 spans 16 residues. The V gene's germline CDR1 is LNHDA and CDR2 SQIVND (reference sequence). V lost 5 bases to trimming and J lost 5 bases, with 21 bases between them. In its sample, this clone was seen once. The TCR was taken from a female donor with multiple sclerosis, enrolled in a pregnancy study. This chain connects TRBV19 to TRBJ1-1; D may be TRBD1 (5 bases). This specimen consisted of CD4+ T cells from peripheral blood mononuclear cells, obtained in the first trimester of pregnancy. Here the CDR3 DNA reads TGTGCCAGTAGTCCGAGGACACTGCGTGCAAGTACTGAAGCTTTCTTT. Amino acid sequence: CASSPRTLRASTEAFF.